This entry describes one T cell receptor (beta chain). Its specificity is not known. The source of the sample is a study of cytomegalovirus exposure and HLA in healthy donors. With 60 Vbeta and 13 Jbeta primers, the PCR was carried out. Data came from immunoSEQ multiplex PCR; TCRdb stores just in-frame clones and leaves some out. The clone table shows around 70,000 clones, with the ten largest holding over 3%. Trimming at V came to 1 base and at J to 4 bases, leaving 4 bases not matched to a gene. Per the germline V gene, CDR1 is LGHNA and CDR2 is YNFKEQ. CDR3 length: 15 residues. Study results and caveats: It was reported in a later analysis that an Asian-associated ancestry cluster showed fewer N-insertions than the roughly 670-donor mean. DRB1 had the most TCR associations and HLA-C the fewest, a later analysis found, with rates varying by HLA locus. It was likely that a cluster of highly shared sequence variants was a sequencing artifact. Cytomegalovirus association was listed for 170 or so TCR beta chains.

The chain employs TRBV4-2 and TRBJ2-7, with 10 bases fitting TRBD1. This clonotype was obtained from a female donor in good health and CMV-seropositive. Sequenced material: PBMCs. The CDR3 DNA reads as TGTGCCAGCAGCCAAGGGGGGACAGGGGTTTACGAGCAGTACTTC. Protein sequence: CASSQGGTGVYEQYF.